This passage covers 18 T cell receptor beta chains from one sample sequenced in a study of memory CD4+ T cells and cytomegalovirus serostatus (dated by TCRdb to between 2017 and 2020). Single viable CD3+CD4+CD8-CD45RO+ cells were sorted as memory CD4+ T cells on a FACSAria II. The library was generated by the immunoSEQ multiplex PCR assay. As stored in TCRdb, this immuneACCESS dataset retains in-frame rearrangements with V and J assigned. A fraction of the clones does not appear; measured against another copy, unresolved V genes explain less than half of the discrepancy, and the remainder lacks a known reason. A total of under 55,000 clones appear in this sample, around four fifths of them only once. The ten largest clones take up about 0.7% of the sample. Sequences were obtained from memory CD4+ T cells from blood. These receptors all come from an adult in good health and CMV-seronegative.

The chain has TRBV28 and TRBJ1-5, with D uncertain. The CDR3 contains 15 residues. Germline V CDR1 and CDR2: MDHEN, SYDVKM. V lost 4 bases and J 2 bases, leaving 12 bases between the germline ends. CDR3 DNA: TGTGCCAGCAGTTCATCAGCCTCCGGCAATCAGCCCCAGCATTTT. Encoded protein: CASSSSASGNQPQHF.

The CDR3 nucleotides are TGTGCCAGCAGCTTCAGACTTGGGCATACGCAGTATTTT. It is translated as CASSFRLGHTQYF. The V call is TRBV5-6, the J call TRBJ2-3; D gene unclear. V lost 2 bases and J 7 bases, leaving 11 bases between the germline ends. CDR1 and CDR2 (germline): SGHDT, YYEEEE. The CDR3 covers 13 residues.

This chain connects TRBV7-9 to TRBJ2-7; 8 bases map to TRBD1. CDR3 length: 15 residues. Germline-derived CDR1 and CDR2 are SEHNR and FQNEAQ (reference sequence). V lost 4 bases, J lost 2 bases, and 7 bases stayed unmatched. In DNA, the CDR3 is TGTGCCAGCAGCTCGGACAGGGAGTATCCCTACGAGCAGTACTTC. Translating it yields CASSSDREYPYEQYF.

This chain joins TRBV2 and TRBJ1-1; TRBD1 matches 7 bases. The CDR3 is 15 amino acids. In germline, CDR1 is SNHLY, CDR2 FYNNEI. V was pared by 8 bases and J by 0 bases, with 9 bases of the junction left unmatched. CDR3 nucleotides: TGTGCCAGCCCAAGGGGGCAGGGGATGAACACTGAAGCTTTCTTT. Amino acids: CASPRGQGMNTEAFF.

This clone was found once. J is TRBJ2-3 and V is TRBV9; D might be TRBD1 (6 bases). V lost 3 bases, J lost 2 bases, and 16 bases lay in between. Germline V gene lookup returns CDR1 SGDLS and CDR2 YYNGEE. The CDR3 consists of 16 residues. CDR3 in amino acids: CASSARDTRNTDTQYF. Written as DNA, the CDR3 is TGTGCCAGCAGCGCCCGGGACACGCGGAACACAGATACGCAGTATTTT.

The chain combines TRBV5-4 with TRBJ2-2; no clear D. Germline CDR1 reads SGHNT; CDR2 reads YYREEE (reference sequence). The germline V and J ends were trimmed by 2 bases and 1 base, with 9 bases remaining between them. The CDR3 is 15 residues long. The CDR3 is CASSFGRMNTGELFF. DNA for the CDR3: TGTGCCAGCAGCTTTGGCAGGATGAACACCGGGGAGCTGTTTTTT.

The gene calls are TRBV28 and TRBJ1-4; D uncertain. The germline gives CDR1 MDHEN, CDR2 SYDVKM. There are 15 residues in the CDR3. Trimming cost V 5 bases and J 10 bases, with 20 bases left between them. CDR3 DNA sequence: TGTGCCAGCAGTCCCCGTTGGTCTGGGCAAACAAAACTGTTTTTT. This gives the protein CASSPRWSGQTKLFF. Full variable domain (rest looked up from reference TRBV28 and TRBJ1-4): DVKVTQSSRYLVKRTGEKVFLECVQDMDHENMFWYRQDPGLGLRLIYFSYDVKMKEKGDIPEGYSVSREKKERFSLILESASTNQTSMYLCASSPRWSGQTKLFFGSGTQLSVL.

V and J are TRBV10-3 and TRBJ2-3, with D perhaps matching TRBD2 (5 bases). Germline CDR1 reads ENHRY; CDR2 reads SYGVKD. The CDR3 is made up of 12 amino acids. V lost 6 bases to trimming and J lost 2 bases, with 6 bases between them. CDR3 in DNA: TGTGCCATCAGGGAGGCCACAGATACGCAGTATTTT. This gives the protein CAIREATDTQYF.

This clone has only a few counts. The chain carries TRBV29-1 and TRBJ2-1; 7 bases align to TRBD2. There are 14 residues in the CDR3. The trim removed 6 bases at V and 3 bases at J, leaving 8 bases unmatched. Germline assignment: CDR1 SQVTM and CDR2 ANQGSEA. The DNA of the CDR3 is TGCAGCGTCCACCCCCGGGACTACTACAATGAGCAGTTCTTC. Translating it yields CSVHPRDYYNEQFF.

The chain has TRBV28 and TRBJ1-3, with TRBD1 identical over 7 bases. The V segment lost 2 bases and the J segment 0 bases; nucleotides outside the gene matches: 1. Germline V lookup: CDR1 MDHEN, CDR2 SYDVKM. The CDR3 contains 15 residues. Written as DNA, the CDR3 is TGTGCCAGCAGTTTAGGGACAGCCTCTGGAAACACCATATATTTT. Translation: CASSLGTASGNTIYF.

CDR3 coding DNA: TGTGCCAGCAGTGTTGCCAGGGGAGGCAATCAGCCCCAGCATTTT. It is translated as CASSVARGGNQPQHF. V gene TRBV2 combines with J gene TRBJ1-5, with a tentative D call TRBD1 (6 bases). The CDR3 is 15 residues long. Germline loops: CDR1 SNHLY, CDR2 FYNNEI. V lost 4 bases and J lost 2, with 12 bases in between.

CDR3: CASSLSTHRDRRRNTIYF. Written as DNA, the CDR3 is TGTGCCAGCAGTTTATCTACGCACCGGGACAGACGCAGAAACACCATATATTTT. This sequence joins TRBV28 and TRBJ1-3; TRBD1 matches at 7 bases. In germline, CDR1 is MDHEN, CDR2 SYDVKM. Trimming at V came to 1 base and at J to 5 bases, leaving 14 bases not matched to a gene. The CDR3 runs 18 residues.

This sequence joins TRBV27 and TRBJ1-1; D not certain. Trimming pared 2 bases from V and 2 bases from J, leaving 9 bases between. The CDR3 consists of 14 residues. Germline V gives CDR1 MNHEY, CDR2 SMNVEV (reference sequence). The CDR3 spells CASSLAGANTEAFF. The CDR3 DNA reads TGTGCCAGCAGTTTAGCCGGAGCAAACACTGAAGCTTTCTTT.

This chain joins TRBV5-1 and TRBJ2-7; D call uncertain. Between the trimmed V and J ends, which lost 0 bases and 5 bases, there was a span of 6 bases. CDR1 and CDR2 from the germline V gene are SGHRS and YFSETQ. The CDR3 is made up of 12 amino acids. The CDR3 coding sequence is TGCGCCAGCAGCTTGGCGGACGACGAGCAGTACTTC. Its protein is CASSLADDEQYF.

V and J are TRBV9 and TRBJ1-2, with 9 bases fitting TRBD1. The V gene's germline CDR1 is SGDLS and CDR2 YYNGEE. The CDR3 spans 19 residues. With 4 bases clipped from V and 2 bases from J, the junction kept 18 bases outside the gene matches. The CDR3 sequence is CASSSGARDRALQNYGYTF. CDR3 nucleotide sequence: TGTGCCAGCAGCTCCGGTGCCCGGGACAGGGCCCTACAAAACTATGGCTACACCTTC.

The chain joins TRBV4-1 to TRBJ1-6; weak D call: TRBD1 (5 bases). Trimming cost V 0 bases and J 10 bases, with 13 bases left between them. Germline V gene sequence: CDR1 MGHRA, CDR2 YSYEKL. The CDR3 extends over 15 amino acids. CDR3 coding DNA: TGCGCCAGCAGCCAAGATGGGGGGTTGTGGTCACCCCTCCACTTT. Its protein is CASSQDGGLWSPLHF.

The rearrangement uses TRBV28 and TRBJ1-5; 7 bases agree with TRBD1. V gave up 4 bases and J gave up 3 bases; unmatched junction bases: 9. The germline gives CDR1 MDHEN, CDR2 SYDVKM. CDR3 length: 16 residues. The CDR3: CASSWKTGTFNQPQHF. As DNA, the CDR3 is TGTGCCAGCAGTTGGAAGACAGGGACCTTCAATCAGCCCCAGCATTTT.

This clone was detected a few times. This rearrangement joins TRBV5-1 to TRBJ2-7; D is perhaps TRBD2 (5 bases). The CDR3 runs to 13 residues. The V gene lost 8 bases and the J gene lost 2 bases, with 14 bases spanning the gap. Germline V gene data show CDR1 as SGHRS and CDR2 as YFSETQ. CDR3 coding DNA: TGCGCCAGAGCCGTGAGCGGAACCTACGAGCAGTACTTC. Translated: CARAVSGTYEQYF.